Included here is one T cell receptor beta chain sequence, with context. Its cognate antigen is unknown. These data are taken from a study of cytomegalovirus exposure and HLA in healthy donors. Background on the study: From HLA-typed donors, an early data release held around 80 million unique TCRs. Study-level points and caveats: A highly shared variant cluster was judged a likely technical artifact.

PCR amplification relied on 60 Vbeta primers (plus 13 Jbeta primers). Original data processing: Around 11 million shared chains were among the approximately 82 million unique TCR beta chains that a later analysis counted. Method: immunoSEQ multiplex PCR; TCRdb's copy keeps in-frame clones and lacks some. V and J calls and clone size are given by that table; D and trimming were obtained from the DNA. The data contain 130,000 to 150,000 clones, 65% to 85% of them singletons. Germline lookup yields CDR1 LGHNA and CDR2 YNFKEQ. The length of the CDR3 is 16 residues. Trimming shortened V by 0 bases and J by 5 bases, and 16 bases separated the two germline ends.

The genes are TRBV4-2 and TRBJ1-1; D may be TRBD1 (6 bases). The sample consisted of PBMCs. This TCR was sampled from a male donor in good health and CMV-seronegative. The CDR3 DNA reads TGTGCCAGCAGCCAAGATCAAACGGGGGGCAAAACTGAAGCTTTCTTT. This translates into CASSQDQTGGKTEAFF.